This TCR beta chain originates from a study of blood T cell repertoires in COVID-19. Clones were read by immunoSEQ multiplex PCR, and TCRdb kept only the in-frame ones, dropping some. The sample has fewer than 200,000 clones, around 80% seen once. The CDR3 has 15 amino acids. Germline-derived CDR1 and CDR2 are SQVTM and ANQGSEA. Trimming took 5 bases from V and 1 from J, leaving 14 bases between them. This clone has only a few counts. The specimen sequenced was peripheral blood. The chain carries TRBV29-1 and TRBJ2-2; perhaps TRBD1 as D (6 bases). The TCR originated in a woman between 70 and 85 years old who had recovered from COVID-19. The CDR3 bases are TGCAGCGTTAGAGGGGGTCCCATGAACACCGGGGAGCTGTTTTTT. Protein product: CSVRGGPMNTGELFF.